This T cell receptor beta chain derives from a study of OX40 agonist ivuxolimab in advanced cancers. Background on the study: The dose of intravenous ivuxolimab that patients received every 2 weeks ranged from 0.01 to 10 mg/kg. Findings of the study overall: The expanded peripheral T cells' antigen specificity was not determined. Relative to CD4+, CD8+ T cells held more expanded clones on average. Partial responders dosed at 0.1-3.0 mg/kg displayed clonal expansion ranking among the lowest.

There are 15 residues in the CDR3. CDR1 and CDR2 from the germline V gene are SGHTA and FQGNSA. V was shortened by 9 bases and J by 0 bases, with 15 bases between the two germline ends. As regards this clone: What it binds is not known.

Assay used: immunoSEQ multiplex PCR; TCRdb lists only in-frame clones, some missing. The sample has over 25,000 clones, 86% seen once. The clonotype comes from an adult with an advanced solid tumor such as melanoma, head and neck, liver or kidney cancer. Here the sequenced sample was CD4+ or CD8+ T cells sorted from blood, taken in a trial of the OX40 agonist ivuxolimab. The chain uses TRBV7-2 and TRBJ2-1; D not certain. CDR3 in DNA: TGTGCCAGAGCCGCCTACTCCCTCTCCTACAATGAGCAGTTCTTC. Translating gives CARAAYSLSYNEQFF.